The rows below give T cell receptor beta chains drawn from one sample of a study of chemoradiotherapy in HPV16-positive cancers. Libraries were prepared by immunoSEQ multiplex PCR; TCRdb keeps only in-frame clonotypes and omits some of them. The data contain roughly 70,000 clones, roughly 86% of them singletons. The input for sequencing was blood, taken from a patient who underwent chemoradiotherapy. The receptors stem from a human donor with HPV-associated anogenital cancer. The CDR3 runs from the conserved cysteine through the conserved F or W. D genes are given only for firm matches. Clone size is shown for a subset of rows, as once, few, many or a class of expanded clone.

cdr3_aa: CSVALGTSFYNEQFF; cdr3_nt: TGCAGCGTCGCTTTAGGGACTAGCTTCTACAATGAGCAGTTCTTC; v_call: TRBV29-1; d_call: TRBD2; clone_size: -; j_call: TRBJ2-1
cdr3_aa: CASSTQERLGGYTF; cdr3_nt: TGTGCCAGCAGTACCCAGGAGAGACTAGGTGGCTACACCTTC; v_call: TRBV5-4; d_call: -; clone_size: -; j_call: TRBJ1-2
cdr3_aa: CSAPSGNEQYF; cdr3_nt: TGCAGTGCCCCCTCGGGTAACGAGCAGTACTTC; v_call: TRBV20-1; d_call: -; clone_size: -; j_call: TRBJ2-7
cdr3_aa: CASSFPLAGKPYNEQFF; cdr3_nt: TGCGCCAGCAGCTTTCCTCTAGCGGGAAAGCCCTACAATGAGCAGTTCTTC; v_call: TRBV5-1; d_call: TRBD2; clone_size: once; j_call: TRBJ2-1
cdr3_aa: CASSSLLAGGAPFNEQFF; cdr3_nt: TGTGCCAGCAGTTCGCTACTAGCGGGGGGCGCCCCGTTCAATGAGCAGTTCTTC; v_call: TRBV27; d_call: TRBD2; clone_size: -; j_call: TRBJ2-1
cdr3_aa: CASSSWRTEAFF; cdr3_nt: TGTGCCAGCAGTTCTTGGCGGACTGAAGCTTTCTTT; v_call: TRBV6-5; d_call: -; clone_size: -; j_call: TRBJ1-1
cdr3_aa: CASSPPMDTEAFF; cdr3_nt: TGTGCCAGCTCACCGCCCATGGATACTGAAGCTTTCTTT; v_call: TRBV18; d_call: -; clone_size: -; j_call: TRBJ1-1
cdr3_aa: CAWSWGQLTPEAFF; cdr3_nt: TGTGCCTGGAGTTGGGGCCAGCTAACACCTGAAGCTTTCTTT; v_call: TRBV30; d_call: -; clone_size: -; j_call: TRBJ1-1
cdr3_aa: CASRFSGAEQFF; cdr3_nt: TGTGCCAGCAGGTTTAGCGGAGCTGAGCAGTTCTTC; v_call: TRBV7-9; d_call: -; clone_size: -; j_call: TRBJ2-1
cdr3_aa: CASSQVRRLNTEAFF; cdr3_nt: TGCGCCAGCAGCCAAGTAAGGCGGTTGAACACTGAAGCTTTCTTT; v_call: TRBV4-1; d_call: -; clone_size: few; j_call: TRBJ1-1
cdr3_aa: CASSLLGRENNQPQHF; cdr3_nt: TGTGCCAGCAGTTTATTGGGCAGGGAGAACAATCAGCCCCAGCATTTT; v_call: TRBV27; d_call: -; clone_size: -; j_call: TRBJ1-5
cdr3_aa: CAWSRGTAYGYTF; cdr3_nt: TGTGCCTGGAGTCGGGGGACAGCGTATGGCTACACCTTC; v_call: TRBV30; d_call: TRBD1; clone_size: -; j_call: TRBJ1-2
cdr3_aa: CASISSGSGIRNEQFF; cdr3_nt: TGTGCCAGCATTTCTAGCGGGAGCGGGATTCGCAATGAGCAGTTCTTC; v_call: TRBV28; d_call: TRBD2; clone_size: -; j_call: TRBJ2-1
cdr3_aa: CASSLRGGAGPNTEAFF; cdr3_nt: TGTGCCAGCAGCTTGCGGGGGGGCGCGGGGCCGAACACTGAAGCTTTCTTT; v_call: TRBV5-4; d_call: -; clone_size: -; j_call: TRBJ1-1
cdr3_aa: CASSPWDYITYEQYF; cdr3_nt: TGTGCCAGCAGTCCTTGGGACTATATAACCTACGAGCAGTACTTC; v_call: TRBV28; d_call: TRBD2; clone_size: -; j_call: TRBJ2-7
cdr3_aa: CASSPGGQIDEQYF; cdr3_nt: TGTGCCAGCTCACCAGGGGGCCAGATCGACGAGCAGTACTTC; v_call: TRBV18; d_call: -; clone_size: -; j_call: TRBJ2-7
cdr3_aa: CASSPDGLNTEAFF; cdr3_nt: TGTGCCAGCAGCCCGGACGGCTTGAACACTGAAGCTTTCTTT; v_call: TRBV5-5; d_call: -; clone_size: -; j_call: TRBJ1-1
cdr3_aa: CASSSTGISSGANVLTF; cdr3_nt: TGTGCCAGCAGTTCGACAGGGATTAGCTCTGGGGCCAACGTCCTGACTTTC; v_call: TRBV28; d_call: TRBD1; clone_size: -; j_call: TRBJ2-6
cdr3_aa: CASSQANNPSYGYTF; cdr3_nt: TGCGCCAGCAGCCAAGCTAACAATCCCTCCTATGGCTACACCTTC; v_call: TRBV4-1; d_call: -; clone_size: -; j_call: TRBJ1-2
cdr3_aa: CASSLVVGGDYGYTF; cdr3_nt: TGCGCCAGCAGCTTGGTCGTAGGGGGCGACTATGGCTACACCTTC; v_call: TRBV5-1; d_call: TRBD1; clone_size: -; j_call: TRBJ1-2
cdr3_aa: CASSPTSGDTDTQYF; cdr3_nt: TGCGCCAGCAGCCCCACTAGCGGGGATACCGATACGCAGTATTTT; v_call: TRBV4-1; d_call: TRBD2; clone_size: few; j_call: TRBJ2-3
cdr3_aa: CASSQSRGGADSQYF; cdr3_nt: TGTGCCAGCAGCCAAAGCCGGGGGGGGGCAGATAGCCAGTATTTT; v_call: TRBV11-2; d_call: TRBD2; clone_size: -; j_call: TRBJ2-3
cdr3_aa: CASSEGGGSNQPQHF; cdr3_nt: TGTGCCAGCAGTGAAGGGGGGGGGAGCAATCAGCCCCAGCATTTT; v_call: TRBV6-1; d_call: -; clone_size: -; j_call: TRBJ1-5
cdr3_aa: CASSSRTQLNTEAFF; cdr3_nt: TGTGCCAGCAGCTCCAGGACCCAATTAAACACTGAAGCTTTCTTT; v_call: TRBV7-2; d_call: -; clone_size: -; j_call: TRBJ1-1
cdr3_aa: CASSISDRVNTEAFF; cdr3_nt: TGTGCCAGTAGTATATCGGACAGAGTGAACACTGAAGCTTTTTTT; v_call: TRBV19; d_call: -; clone_size: -; j_call: TRBJ1-1
cdr3_aa: CASSASGAGTTISAYEQYF; cdr3_nt: TGTGCCAGCAGCGCAAGTGGCGCCGGGACCACCATCTCTGCCTACGAGCAGTACTTC; v_call: TRBV2; d_call: -; clone_size: -; j_call: TRBJ2-7
cdr3_aa: CASSLIRGAHEQYF; cdr3_nt: TGTGCCAGCAGCTTAATTCGGGGTGCCCACGAGCAGTACTTC; v_call: TRBV7-6; d_call: -; clone_size: -; j_call: TRBJ2-7
cdr3_aa: CASSLSEYNEQFF; cdr3_nt: TGCGCCAGCAGCTTGTCCGAGTACAATGAGCAGTTCTTC; v_call: TRBV5-1; d_call: -; clone_size: -; j_call: TRBJ2-1
cdr3_aa: CAISGGYGYTF; cdr3_nt: TGTGCCATCAGTGGAGGCTATGGCTACACCTTC; v_call: TRBV10-3; d_call: -; clone_size: -; j_call: TRBJ1-2
cdr3_aa: CASSREGARETQYF; cdr3_nt: TGCGCCAGCAGCCGGGAGGGGGCGCGGGAGACCCAGTACTTC; v_call: TRBV5-1; d_call: -; clone_size: -; j_call: TRBJ2-5
cdr3_aa: CASSPPSYEQYF; cdr3_nt: TGTGCCAGCAGCCCCCCCTCCTACGAGCAGTACTTC; v_call: TRBV5-5; d_call: -; clone_size: -; j_call: TRBJ2-7
cdr3_aa: CAWSSGGANTQYF; cdr3_nt: TGTGCCTGGAGTAGCGGGGGGGCGAATACGCAGTATTTT; v_call: TRBV30; d_call: TRBD2; clone_size: -; j_call: TRBJ2-3
cdr3_aa: CASSPTFSSGNTIYF; cdr3_nt: TGTGCCAGCAGCCCGACTTTTTCCTCTGGAAACACCATATATTTT; v_call: TRBV9; d_call: -; clone_size: -; j_call: TRBJ1-3
cdr3_aa: CASSSYKNTGELFF; cdr3_nt: TGTGCCAGCAGCTCCTACAAGAACACCGGGGAGCTGTTTTTT; v_call: TRBV11-3; d_call: -; clone_size: -; j_call: TRBJ2-2
cdr3_aa: CASSSFVDSVFF; cdr3_nt: TGTGCCAGCAGCTCGTTTGTGGACTCGGTGTTTTTT; v_call: TRBV5-5; d_call: -; clone_size: -; j_call: TRBJ1-4
cdr3_aa: CATSRVTGVTNNEQFF; cdr3_nt: TGTGCCACCAGCAGAGTGACCGGGGTTACTAACAATGAGCAGTTCTTC; v_call: TRBV15; d_call: -; clone_size: -; j_call: TRBJ2-1